This T cell receptor (beta chain) was sequenced for a study of blood T cell repertoires in COVID-19 (TCRdb year 2020). Background on the whole study: The collaborator samples originated in the United States, Italy and Spain and spanned the acute and convalescent phases of COVID-19. The material from the prospective study consisted of cDNA or gDNA derived from T cells, B-cell-depleted T cells, or PBMCs. Subjects who had been exposed to COVID-19, were actively infected with it, or had recovered from it provided the deeply sampled blood TCRbeta repertoires that made up the dataset. The repertoires were released in a freely available public database meant as a resource for research on the immune response to SARS-CoV-2. The samples were drawn from the first 160 participants of the ongoing ImmuneRACE study and from some 1,300 subjects provided by 6 global collaborators. The sample metadata nearly always contained a de-identified subject ID, COVID-19 status, age in years and sex. HLA class I and class II types, where available, came from metadata supplied by the sample provider rather than from assay-based typing. Study-level results and caveats: Clinical and demographic metadata were provided uncurated, with the amount varying by source and participant.

Comment on this clone: The antigen it recognizes is unknown. Per-base qualities were not stored, and no clone one base away is much larger.

TCRbeta CDR3 regions were amplified from genomic DNA using the immunoSEQ Assay, a bias-controlled multiplex PCR. The paper's processing steps were these. Within the assay, amplification of reference gene primers was used to estimate how many nucleated cells each sample contained. To quantify the absolute abundance of each unique TCRbeta CDR3 rearrangement, sequence reads were collapsed and filtered. For each sample, productive Simpson clonality was calculated as the square root of Simpson's diversity index across productive rearrangements. The source is immuneACCESS, and TCRdb retained only in-frame sequences with V and J called. Part of the clones is not carried over; for the studies checked, unresolved V genes explain less than half of this, and the remainder is unexplained. V and J calls and clone size are copied from that table; D and trimming were computed from the DNA. The sample table holds hundreds of thousands of clones, of which about 88% were seen once. The top ten clones comprise roughly 8.3% of the sample.

From cysteine to phenylalanine, the CDR3 is 17 amino acids long. Of the read, only the CDR3 DNA is kept; its 51 bases are in frame from base 1. CDR1 and CDR2, looked up from the germline V gene, are SGHVS and FQNEAQ. V loses 1 base at its end and J loses 6 bases; junction bases beyond the gene matches: 12. In Seattle, one collaborating source enrolled patients while the infection was active and tracked those patients longitudinally over the course of disease. Each collaborating institution followed its own protocols to collect whole blood in K2EDTA tubes. For TCRbeta analysis, collaborators shipped samples in one of three forms: frozen whole blood, isolated PBMCs, or DNA extracted from either of those sample types.

This clonotype originated in a woman in her 50s with COVID-19, enrolled during active disease. The sequence is built from TRBV7-8 and TRBJ2-3, and 8 bases in between align with TRBD2. The material sequenced was peripheral blood. The bases are TGTGCCAGCAGCTTAGGGTTACGTCGCAGCGGGGGTGATACGCAGTATTTT. Its coded protein is CASSLGLRRSGGDTQYF.